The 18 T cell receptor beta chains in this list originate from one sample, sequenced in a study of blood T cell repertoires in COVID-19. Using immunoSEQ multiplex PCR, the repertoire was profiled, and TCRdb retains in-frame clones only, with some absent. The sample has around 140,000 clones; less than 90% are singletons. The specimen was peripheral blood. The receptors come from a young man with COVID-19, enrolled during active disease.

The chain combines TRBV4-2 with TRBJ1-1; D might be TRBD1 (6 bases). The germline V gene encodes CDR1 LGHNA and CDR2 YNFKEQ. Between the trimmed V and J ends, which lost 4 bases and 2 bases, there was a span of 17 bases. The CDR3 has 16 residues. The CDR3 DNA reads TGTGCCAGCAGCCCCTACCATACAGGGACCAACACTGAAGCTTTCTTT. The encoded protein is CASSPYHTGTNTEAFF.

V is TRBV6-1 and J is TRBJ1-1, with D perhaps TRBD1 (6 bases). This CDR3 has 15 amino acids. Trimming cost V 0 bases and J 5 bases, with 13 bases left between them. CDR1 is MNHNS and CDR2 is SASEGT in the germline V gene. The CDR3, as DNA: TGTGCCAGCAGTGAAGCGGGGAGGGGGGGAACTGAAGCTTTCTTT. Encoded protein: CASSEAGRGGTEAFF.

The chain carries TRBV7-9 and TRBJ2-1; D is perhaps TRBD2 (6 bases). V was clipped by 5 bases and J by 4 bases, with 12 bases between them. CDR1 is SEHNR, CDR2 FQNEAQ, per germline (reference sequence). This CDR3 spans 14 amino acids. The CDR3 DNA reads TGTGCCAGCAGCCTACCCGGGGGATACAATGAGCAGTTCTTC. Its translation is CASSLPGGYNEQFF.

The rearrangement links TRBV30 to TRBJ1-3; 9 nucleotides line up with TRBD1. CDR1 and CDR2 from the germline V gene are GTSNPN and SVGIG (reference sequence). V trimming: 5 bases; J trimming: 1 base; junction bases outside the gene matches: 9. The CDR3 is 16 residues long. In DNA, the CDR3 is TGTGCCTGGCGGCCCGGGACAGGGTGGTCTGGAAACACCATATATTTT. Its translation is CAWRPGTGWSGNTIYF.

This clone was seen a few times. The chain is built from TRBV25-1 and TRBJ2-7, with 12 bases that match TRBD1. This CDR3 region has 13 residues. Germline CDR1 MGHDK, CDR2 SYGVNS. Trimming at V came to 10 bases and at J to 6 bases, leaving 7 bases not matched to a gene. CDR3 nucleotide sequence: TGTGCCATCTCCGGGACAGGGGGCGTCGAGCAGTACTTC. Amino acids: CAISGTGGVEQYF.

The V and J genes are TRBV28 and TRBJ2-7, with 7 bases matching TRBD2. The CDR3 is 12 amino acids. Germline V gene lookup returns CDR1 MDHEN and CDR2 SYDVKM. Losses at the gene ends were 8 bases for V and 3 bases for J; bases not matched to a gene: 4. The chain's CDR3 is CASGGGLYEQYF. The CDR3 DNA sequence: TGTGCCAGCGGGGGAGGGCTCTACGAGCAGTACTTC.

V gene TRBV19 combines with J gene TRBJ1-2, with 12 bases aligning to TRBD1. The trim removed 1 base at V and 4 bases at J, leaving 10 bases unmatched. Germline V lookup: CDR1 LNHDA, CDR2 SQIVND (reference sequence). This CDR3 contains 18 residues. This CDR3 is CASSIVPGQGAWAYGYTF. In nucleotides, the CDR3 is TGTGCCAGTAGTATAGTTCCGGGACAGGGGGCATGGGCCTATGGCTACACCTTC.

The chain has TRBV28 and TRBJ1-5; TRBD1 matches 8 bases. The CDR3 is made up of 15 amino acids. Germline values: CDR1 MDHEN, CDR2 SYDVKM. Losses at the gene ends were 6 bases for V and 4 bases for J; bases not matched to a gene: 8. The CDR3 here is CASRTPGGANQPQHF. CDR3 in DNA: TGTGCCAGCAGAACACCAGGGGGCGCGAATCAGCCCCAGCATTTT.

The CDR3 region is CAISWGFNEKLFF. The DNA of the CDR3 is TGTGCCATCAGTTGGGGCTTCAATGAAAAACTGTTTTTT. J is TRBJ1-4 and V is TRBV10-3; a possible D gene is TRBD1 (5 bases). The germline CDR1 and CDR2 sequences are ENHRY and SYGVKD. The V gene lost 5 bases and the J gene lost 5 bases, with 9 bases spanning the gap. The CDR3 is 13 residues long.

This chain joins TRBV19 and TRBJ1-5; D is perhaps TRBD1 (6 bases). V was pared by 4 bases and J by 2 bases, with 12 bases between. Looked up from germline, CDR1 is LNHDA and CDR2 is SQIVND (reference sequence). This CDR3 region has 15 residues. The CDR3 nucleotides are TGTGCCAGTAGTACAAAAGGGGGTGGCAATCAGCCCCAGCATTTT. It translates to CASSTKGGGNQPQHF.

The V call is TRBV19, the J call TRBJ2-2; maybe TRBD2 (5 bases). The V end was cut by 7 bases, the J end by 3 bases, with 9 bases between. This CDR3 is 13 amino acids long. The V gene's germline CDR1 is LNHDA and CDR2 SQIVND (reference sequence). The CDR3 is CASMREYTGELFF. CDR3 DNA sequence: TGTGCCAGTATGAGGGAATACACCGGGGAGCTGTTTTTT.

The CDR3 sequence: CASSLSSGRAGQETQYF. In DNA, the CDR3 is TGCGCCAGCAGCTTGAGTAGCGGGAGGGCAGGCCAAGAGACCCAGTACTTC. The chain employs TRBV5-1 and TRBJ2-5; TRBD2 matches 11 bases. Unmatched junction bases numbered 6, after V lost 1 base and J lost 1 base. Looked up from germline, CDR1 is SGHRS and CDR2 is YFSETQ. The CDR3 is 17 residues long.

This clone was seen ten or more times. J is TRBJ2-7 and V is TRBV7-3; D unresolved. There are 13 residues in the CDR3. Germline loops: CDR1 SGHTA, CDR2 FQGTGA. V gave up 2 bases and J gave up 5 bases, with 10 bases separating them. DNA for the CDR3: TGTGCCAGCAGCTTAGGCCCTCACCACGAGCAGTACTTC. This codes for CASSLGPHHEQYF.

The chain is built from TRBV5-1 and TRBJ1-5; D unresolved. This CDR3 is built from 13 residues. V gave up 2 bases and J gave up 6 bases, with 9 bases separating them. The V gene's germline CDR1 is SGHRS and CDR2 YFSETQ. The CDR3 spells CASSFGSGQPQHF. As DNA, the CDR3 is TGCGCCAGCAGCTTTGGGAGCGGTCAGCCCCAGCATTTT.

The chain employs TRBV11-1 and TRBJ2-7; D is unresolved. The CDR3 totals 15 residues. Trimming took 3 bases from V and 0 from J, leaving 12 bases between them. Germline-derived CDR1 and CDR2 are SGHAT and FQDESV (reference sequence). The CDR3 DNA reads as TGTGCCAGCAGCTTTGTCGGAGCCCTCTCCTACGAGCAGTACTTC. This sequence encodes CASSFVGALSYEQYF.

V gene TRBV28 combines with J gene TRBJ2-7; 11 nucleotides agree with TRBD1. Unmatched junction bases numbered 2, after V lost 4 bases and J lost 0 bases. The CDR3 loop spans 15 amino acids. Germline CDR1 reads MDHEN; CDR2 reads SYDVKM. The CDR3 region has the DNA TGTGCCAGCAGTTCGGGACAGGGGGACTCCTACGAGCAGTACTTC. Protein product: CASSSGQGDSYEQYF.

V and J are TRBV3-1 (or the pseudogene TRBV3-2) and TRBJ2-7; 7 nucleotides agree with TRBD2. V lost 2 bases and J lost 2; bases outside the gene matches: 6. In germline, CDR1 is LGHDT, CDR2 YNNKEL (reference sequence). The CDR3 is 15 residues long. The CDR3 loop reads CASSQSLAATYEQYF. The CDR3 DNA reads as TGTGCCAGCAGCCAAAGCCTAGCGGCAACCTACGAGCAGTACTTC.

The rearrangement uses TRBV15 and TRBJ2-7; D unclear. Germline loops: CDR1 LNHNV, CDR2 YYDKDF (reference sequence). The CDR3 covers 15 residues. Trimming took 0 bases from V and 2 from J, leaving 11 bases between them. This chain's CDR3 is CATSRDTRSTYEQYF. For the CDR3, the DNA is TGTGCCACCAGCAGAGATACTCGATCAACCTACGAGCAGTACTTC.